The present TCR beta chain was sequenced within a study of HIV-infected children after antiretroviral therapy interruption. For the study at large: Interruption-arm samples span weeks 0, 12, interruption end (24 or 48), and about 3 years post-study. In continuous treatment, analyzed samples were from weeks 0, 48 and 150. Study-level findings and limits: Some non-naive CD45RA+ T cells might be present among sorted naive cells.

The V end was cut by 4 bases, the J end by 4 bases, with 18 bases between. Germline V gene sequence: CDR1 SGHRS, CDR2 YFSETQ. The CDR3 covers 16 residues. This clonotype was recorded once. Its target is not known. A 3' RACE protocol on RNA, with unique molecular identifiers, produced the TCR library. MiXCR, run by TCRdb on the 3' RACE reads, gives a single entry per CDR3 protein. The sample shows more than 85,000 distinct CDR3 sequences, 6.9% of them seen only once. Specified treatment: PENTA 11 planned treatment interruption arm or continuous ART arm. This chain connects TRBV5-1 to TRBJ2-1; TRBD2 is a possible D gene (6 bases). This TCR was recovered from a pool of human donors with HIV. The sequences come from CD45RA+ CD4+ T cells from PBMCs, pooled from several time points, collected from a donor given antiretroviral therapy, either interrupted or continuous. As to subset: naive CD4+ CD45RA+ CD45RO- T cells. The CDR3 coding sequence is TGCGCCAGCAGCCCCTTGGGACTCCAGGTTTACAATGAGCAGTTCTTC. Translated: CASSPLGLQVYNEQFF.